This T cell receptor (beta chain) was identified in a study of patients and donors after allogeneic stem cell transplantation. Trimming took 2 bases from V and 1 from J; bases not matched to a gene: 8. CDR1 and CDR2 (germline): SGHDT, YYEEEE. This CDR3 is 16 amino acids long. This clonotype showed up many times. TCRdb ran MiXCR on the RT-PCR reads and lists one entry per CDR3 protein. The sample contains approximately 33,000 distinct CDR3 sequences, 6.5% to 7% of which appear only once. The sequencing input was blood, either unsorted or a sorted T cell fraction (not recorded which). The TCR was taken from a human donor who was either an allogeneic HSCT recipient or a stem cell or donor lymphocyte infusion donor (not recorded which). It is not recorded whose cells these are; they may come from a transplant donor. The chain employs TRBV5-6 and TRBJ1-2, with 7 bases matching TRBD1. The CDR3 protein is CASSFRGQLLNYGYTF. CDR3 nucleotide sequence: TGTGCCAGCAGCTTTCGGGGACAGCTGCTTAACTATGGCTACACCTTC.